This TCR beta chain was recovered during a study of T cells in Graves' hyperthyroidism and ophthalmopathy. V was clipped by 3 bases and J by 1 base, with 12 bases between them. The CDR3 has 15 residues. From germline, CDR1 is LGHNA and CDR2 YSLEER. RNA transcripts gave rise to amplified TCR beta CDR3 regions. The primer set for the first-round RT-PCR of the TCR CDR3 was HTBI. TCRdb used MiXCR to reprocess the multiplex PCR reads, holding one entry per CDR3 protein. The repertoire consists of 600,000 to 650,000 distinct CDR3 sequences, with about a fifth occurring once and the leading ten covering under 35%. This clonotype was counted only a few times.

Input material: blood. The rearrangement links TRBV4-3 to TRBJ1-1; no firm D call. The receptor's source is a young man with Graves' ophthalmopathy. CDR3 sequence (DNA): TGCGCCAGCAGCCAGGGTGGGATATCGAACACTGAAGCTTTCTTT. Residues: CASSQGGISNTEAFF.